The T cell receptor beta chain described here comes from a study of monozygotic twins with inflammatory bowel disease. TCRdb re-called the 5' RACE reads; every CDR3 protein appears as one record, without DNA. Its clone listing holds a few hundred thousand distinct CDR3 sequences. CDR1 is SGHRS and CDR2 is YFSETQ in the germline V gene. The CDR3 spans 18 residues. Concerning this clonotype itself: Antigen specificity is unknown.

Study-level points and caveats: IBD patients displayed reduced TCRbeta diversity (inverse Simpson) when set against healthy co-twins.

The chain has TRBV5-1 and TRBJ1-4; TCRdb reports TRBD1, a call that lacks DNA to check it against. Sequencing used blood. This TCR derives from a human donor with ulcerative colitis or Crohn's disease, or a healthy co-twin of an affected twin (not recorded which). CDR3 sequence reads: CASSWGRRPGPANEKLFF.